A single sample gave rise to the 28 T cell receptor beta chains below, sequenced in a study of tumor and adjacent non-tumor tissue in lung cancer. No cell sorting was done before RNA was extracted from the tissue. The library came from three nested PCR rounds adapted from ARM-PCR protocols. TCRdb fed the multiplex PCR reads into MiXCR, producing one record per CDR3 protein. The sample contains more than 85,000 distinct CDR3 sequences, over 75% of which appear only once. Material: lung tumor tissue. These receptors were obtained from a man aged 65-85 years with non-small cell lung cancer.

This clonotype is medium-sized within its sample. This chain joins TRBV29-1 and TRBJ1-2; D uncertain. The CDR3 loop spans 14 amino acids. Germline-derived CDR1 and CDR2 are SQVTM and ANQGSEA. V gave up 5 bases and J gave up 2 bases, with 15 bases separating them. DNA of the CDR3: TGCAGCGTTCAAACCCCGACAAGCAACTATGGCTACACCTTC. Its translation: CSVQTPTSNYGYTF.

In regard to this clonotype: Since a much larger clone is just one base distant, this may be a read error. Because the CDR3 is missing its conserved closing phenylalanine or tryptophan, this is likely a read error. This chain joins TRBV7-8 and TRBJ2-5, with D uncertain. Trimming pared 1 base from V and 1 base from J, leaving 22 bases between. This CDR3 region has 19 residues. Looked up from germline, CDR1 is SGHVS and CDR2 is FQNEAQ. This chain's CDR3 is CASSLVVAVDQWFQETQYL. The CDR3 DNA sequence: TGTGCCAGCAGCTTAGTGGTTGCCGTGGATCAGTGGTTCCAAGAGACCCAGTACTTG.

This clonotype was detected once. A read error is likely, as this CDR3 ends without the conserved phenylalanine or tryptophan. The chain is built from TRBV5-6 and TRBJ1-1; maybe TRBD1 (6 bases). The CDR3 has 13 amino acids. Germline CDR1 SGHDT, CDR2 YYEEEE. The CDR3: CASRGTSYTGAFL. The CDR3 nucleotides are TGTGCCAGCCGTGGGACAAGCTACACTGGAGCTTTCCTT.

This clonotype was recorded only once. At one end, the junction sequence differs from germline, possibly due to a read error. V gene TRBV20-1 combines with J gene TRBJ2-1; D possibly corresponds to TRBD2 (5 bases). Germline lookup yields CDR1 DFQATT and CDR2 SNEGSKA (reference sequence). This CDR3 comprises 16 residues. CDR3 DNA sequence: TGCAGTGCTAAAGGTTCTCGGGCGGGCTCCTACAATGAACAGTTCTTC. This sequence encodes CSAKGSRAGSYNEQFF.

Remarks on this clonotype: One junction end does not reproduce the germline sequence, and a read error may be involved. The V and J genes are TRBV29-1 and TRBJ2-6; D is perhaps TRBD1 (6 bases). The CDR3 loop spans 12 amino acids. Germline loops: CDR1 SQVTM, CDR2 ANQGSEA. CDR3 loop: CSVEAGVNVLTF. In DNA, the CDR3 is TGCAGCGTTGAAGCAGGGGTCAACGTCCTGACTTTC.

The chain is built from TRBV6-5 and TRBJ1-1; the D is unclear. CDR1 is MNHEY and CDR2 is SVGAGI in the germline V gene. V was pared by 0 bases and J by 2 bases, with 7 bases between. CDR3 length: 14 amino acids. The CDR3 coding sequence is TGTGCCAGCAGTTACTCATGGGGAAACACTGAAGCTTTCTTT. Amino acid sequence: CASSYSWGNTEAFF.

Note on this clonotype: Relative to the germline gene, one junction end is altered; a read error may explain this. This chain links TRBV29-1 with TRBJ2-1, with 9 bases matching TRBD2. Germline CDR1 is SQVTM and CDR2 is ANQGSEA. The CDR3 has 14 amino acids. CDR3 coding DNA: TGTAGCGTTGACGTAGCGGGAGTGTACAATAAACAGTTCTTC. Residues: CSVDVAGVYNKQFF.

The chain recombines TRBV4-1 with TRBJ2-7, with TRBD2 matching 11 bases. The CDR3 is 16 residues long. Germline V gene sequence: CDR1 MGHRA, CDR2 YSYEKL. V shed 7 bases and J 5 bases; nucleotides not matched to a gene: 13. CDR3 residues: CASIKTLAGEGDEQYF. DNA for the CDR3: TGCGCCAGCATCAAGACACTAGCGGGAGAGGGGGACGAGCAGTACTTC.

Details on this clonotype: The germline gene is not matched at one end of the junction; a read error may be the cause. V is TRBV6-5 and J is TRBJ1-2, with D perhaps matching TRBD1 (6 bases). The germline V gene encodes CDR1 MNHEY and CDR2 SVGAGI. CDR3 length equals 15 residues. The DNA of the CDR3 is TGTGCCTGCAGTTCTACAGGGATGGGCGCTTATGCCTACACCTTC. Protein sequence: CACSSTGMGAYAYTF.

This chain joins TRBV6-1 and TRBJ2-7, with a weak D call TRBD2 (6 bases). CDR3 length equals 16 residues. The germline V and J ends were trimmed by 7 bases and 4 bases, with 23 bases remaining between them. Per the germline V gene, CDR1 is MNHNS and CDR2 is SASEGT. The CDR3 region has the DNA TGTGCCAGCACTGCTTTGTGGGGGGAGGCCCTATACGAGCAGTACTTC. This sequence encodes CASTALWGEALYEQYF.

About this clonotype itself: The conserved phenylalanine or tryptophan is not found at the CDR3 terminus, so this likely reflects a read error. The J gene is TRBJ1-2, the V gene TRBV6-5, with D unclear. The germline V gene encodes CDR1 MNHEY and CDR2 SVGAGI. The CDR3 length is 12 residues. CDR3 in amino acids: CASSRSDYGYTI. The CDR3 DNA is TGTGCGAGCAGTAGGTCTGACTATGGCTACACCATC.

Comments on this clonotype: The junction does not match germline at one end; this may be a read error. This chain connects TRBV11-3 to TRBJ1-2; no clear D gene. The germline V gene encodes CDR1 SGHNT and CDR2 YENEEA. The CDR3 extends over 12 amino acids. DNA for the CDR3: TGTGCCAGCAACCGGGGTGCCTATGGCTACACCTTT. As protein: CASNRGAYGYTF.

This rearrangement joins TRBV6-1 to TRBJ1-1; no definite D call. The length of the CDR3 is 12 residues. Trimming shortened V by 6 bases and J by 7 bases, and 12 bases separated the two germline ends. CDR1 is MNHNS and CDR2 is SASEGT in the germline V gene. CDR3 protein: CASRGSEVEAFF. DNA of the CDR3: TGTGCCAGCAGGGGGTCTGAGGTTGAAGCTTTCTTT.

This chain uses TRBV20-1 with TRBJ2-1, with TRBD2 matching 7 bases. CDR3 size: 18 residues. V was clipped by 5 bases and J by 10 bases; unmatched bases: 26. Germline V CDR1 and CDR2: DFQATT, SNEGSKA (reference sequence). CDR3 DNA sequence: TGCAGTGCTTCCGGGTTTGGGCATACTAGCGAGCGGGATAAAGAGCAGTTCTTC. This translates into CSASGFGHTSERDKEQFF.

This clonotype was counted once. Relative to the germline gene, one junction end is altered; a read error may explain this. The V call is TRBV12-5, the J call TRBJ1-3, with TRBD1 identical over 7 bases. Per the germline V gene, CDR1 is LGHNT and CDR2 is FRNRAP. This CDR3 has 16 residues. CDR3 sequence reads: CVSALGQASFGNTIYF. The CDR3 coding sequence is TGTGTTAGTGCTCTTGGACAGGCGTCCTTTGGAAACACCATATATTTT.

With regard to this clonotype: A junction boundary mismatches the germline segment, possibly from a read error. CDR3 amino acids: CASNPLMIGQRNQPQHF. The CDR3 DNA is TGTGCCAGCAATCCTCTGATGATTGGACAACGCAATCAGCCCCAACATTTT. The chain uses TRBV6-2 or TRBV6-3 and TRBJ1-5; D is perhaps TRBD1 (5 bases). This CDR3 is 17 amino acids long. Germline CDR1 is MNHEY and CDR2 is SVGEGT.

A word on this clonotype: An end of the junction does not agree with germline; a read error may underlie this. The CDR3 DNA reads as TGCAGTGCTAAAGATGTCGGGAGGTTGGACTATGAGCGGTACTTC. Encoded protein: CSAKDVGRLDYERYF. The V gene is TRBV20-1, the J gene TRBJ2-7; 7 bases line up with TRBD2. The CDR3 consists of 15 residues. Germline lookup yields CDR1 DFQATT and CDR2 SNEGSKA (reference sequence).

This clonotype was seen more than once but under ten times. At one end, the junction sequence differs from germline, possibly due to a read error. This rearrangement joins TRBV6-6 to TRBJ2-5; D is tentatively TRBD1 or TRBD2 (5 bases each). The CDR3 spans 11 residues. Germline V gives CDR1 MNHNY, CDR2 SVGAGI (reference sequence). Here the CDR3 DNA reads TGTGCCTGCAGTCTTAGGGACACCCAGTACTTC. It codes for CACSLRDTQYF.

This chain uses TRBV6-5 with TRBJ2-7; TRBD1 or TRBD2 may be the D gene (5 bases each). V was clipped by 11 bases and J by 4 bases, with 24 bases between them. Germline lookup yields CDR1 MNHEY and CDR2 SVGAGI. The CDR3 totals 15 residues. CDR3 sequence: CAVVRRLTGPYEQYF. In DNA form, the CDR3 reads TGTGCCGTCGTACGGAGACTAACAGGTCCTTACGAGCAGTACTTC.

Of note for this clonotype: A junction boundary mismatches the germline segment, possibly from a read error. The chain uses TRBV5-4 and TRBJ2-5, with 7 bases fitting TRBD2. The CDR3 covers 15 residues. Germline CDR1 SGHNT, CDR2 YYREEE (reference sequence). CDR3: CAISWRGSNQETQYF. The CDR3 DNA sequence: TGTGCCATCAGCTGGCGGGGGAGTAACCAAGAGACCCAGTATTTC.

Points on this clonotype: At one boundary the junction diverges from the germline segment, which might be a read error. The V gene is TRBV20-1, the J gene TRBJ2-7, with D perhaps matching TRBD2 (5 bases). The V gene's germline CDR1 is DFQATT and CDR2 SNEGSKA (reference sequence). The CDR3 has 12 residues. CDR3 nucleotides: TGCAATGCTAGTTCGGGATTCTGCGAGCAGTACTTC. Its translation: CNASSGFCEQYF.

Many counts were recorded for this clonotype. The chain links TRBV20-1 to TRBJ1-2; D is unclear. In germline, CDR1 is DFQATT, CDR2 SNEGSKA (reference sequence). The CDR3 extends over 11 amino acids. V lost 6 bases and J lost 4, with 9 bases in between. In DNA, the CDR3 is TGCAGTGCCGAGAGAACCTATGGCTACACCTTC. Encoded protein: CSAERTYGYTF.

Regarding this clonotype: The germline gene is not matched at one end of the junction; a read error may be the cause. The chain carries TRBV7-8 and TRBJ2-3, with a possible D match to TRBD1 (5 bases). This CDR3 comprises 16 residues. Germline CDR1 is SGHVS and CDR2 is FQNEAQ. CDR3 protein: CASRHTRTLTSDMQYF. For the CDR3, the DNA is TGTGCCAGCAGACATACCAGGACACTCACGTCGGATATGCAGTATTTT.

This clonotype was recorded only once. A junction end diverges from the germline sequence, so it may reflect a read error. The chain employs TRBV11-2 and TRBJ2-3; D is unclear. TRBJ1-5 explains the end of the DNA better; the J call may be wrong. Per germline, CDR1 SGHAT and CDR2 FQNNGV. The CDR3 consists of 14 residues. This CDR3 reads CANSLTPGSNAQHF. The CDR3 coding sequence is TGTGCCAACAGCCTAACCCCAGGCTCAAATGCGCAGCATTTT.

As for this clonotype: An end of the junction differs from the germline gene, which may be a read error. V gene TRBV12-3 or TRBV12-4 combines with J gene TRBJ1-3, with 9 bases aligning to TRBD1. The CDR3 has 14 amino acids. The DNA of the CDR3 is TGTGCCCGCAGTGGGACAGGGTTATCGCGGGCCATATATTTT. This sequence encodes CARSGTGLSRAIYF.

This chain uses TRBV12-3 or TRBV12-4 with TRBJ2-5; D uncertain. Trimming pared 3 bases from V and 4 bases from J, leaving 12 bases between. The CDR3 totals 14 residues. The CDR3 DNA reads TGTGCCAGCAGTTTCTCCAGTAACCTAGAGACCCAGTACTTC. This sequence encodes CASSFSSNLETQYF.

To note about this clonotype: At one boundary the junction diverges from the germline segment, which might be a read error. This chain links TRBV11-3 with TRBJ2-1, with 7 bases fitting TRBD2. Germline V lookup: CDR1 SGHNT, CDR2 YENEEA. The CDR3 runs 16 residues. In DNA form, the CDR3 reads TGTGCCATCAGCTTAGATCCCACGGGGGGAAGGGGTAAGCAGTTCTTC. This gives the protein CAISLDPTGGRGKQFF.

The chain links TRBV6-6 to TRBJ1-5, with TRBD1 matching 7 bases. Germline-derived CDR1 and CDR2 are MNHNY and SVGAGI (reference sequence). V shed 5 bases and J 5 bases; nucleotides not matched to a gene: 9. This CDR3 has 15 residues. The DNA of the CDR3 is TGTGCCAGCAGTCACCACCGTGACAGGGATCAGCCCCAGCATTTT. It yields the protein CASSHHRDRDQPQHF.